Listed below are T cell receptor beta chains from one sample, sequenced in a study of glioma-infiltrating T cells after dendritic cell vaccination. Sequenced by immunoSEQ multiplex PCR; TCRdb stores in-frame clones only, minus some. The sample includes about 65,000 clones, around nine tenths of them seen just once. The sample in question was blood, obtained after dendritic cell vaccination. These receptors came from a human donor with glioblastoma. Both conserved end residues are part of each CDR3. The D gene is left open where the match is weak. For some rows the clone size is stated as once, few or many, or as a class when expanded; others skip it.

NA,TRBJ1-1,NA,TRBV4-3,TGCGCCAGCAGCCAAGATCTGCGGAACACTGAAGCTTTCTTT,CASSQDLRNTEAFF
NA,TRBJ2-2,NA,TRBV5-1,TGCGCCAGCAGCGGGGACGGAGGGTACACCGGGGAGCTGTTTTTT,CASSGDGGYTGELFF
NA,TRBJ1-6,NA,TRBV6-5,TGTGCCAGCAGACAGAATTCACCCCTCCACTTT,CASRQNSPLHF
few,TRBJ2-1,NA,TRBV6-5,TGTGCCAGCAGTTTCGATGGAGTAGGCAATGAGCAGTTCTTC,CASSFDGVGNEQFF
NA,TRBJ2-1,TRBD2,TRBV6-4,TGTGCCAGCAGTGATGGAGCGGGAGGTAATGAGCAGTTCTTC,CASSDGAGGNEQFF
NA,TRBJ1-2,TRBD1,TRBV2,TGTGCCAGCAGTGAAGGGGGGACAGGGAGCTTCTATGGCTACACCTTC,CASSEGGTGSFYGYTF
NA,TRBJ1-4,NA,TRBV6-5,TGTGCCAGCAGTTCTGATGAAAAACTGTTTTTT,CASSSDEKLFF
NA,TRBJ2-5,NA,TRBV5-6,TGTGCCAGCAGCTTGGGAGTAAGAGCTCACGGGGAGACCCAGTACTTC,CASSLGVRAHGETQYF
NA,TRBJ2-7,TRBD2,TRBV7-2,TGTGCCAGCAGCTTAGTGTCCGGGACTAGCGGGGCCCAATTCTACGAGCAGTACTTC,CASSLVSGTSGAQFYEQYF
NA,TRBJ2-5,NA,TRBV7-2,TGTGCCAGCAGCTTAGGCTTCGGGGAGACCCAGTACTTC,CASSLGFGETQYF
NA,TRBJ1-2,TRBD1,TRBV9,TGTGCCAGCAGCACGGGACAGGTGATCTCAAGTGGCTACACCTTC,CASSTGQVISSGYTF
NA,TRBJ1-1,NA,TRBV27,TGTGCCAGCACGGGTGACCGGAACACTGAAGCTTTCTTT,CASTGDRNTEAFF
NA,TRBJ1-1,NA,TRBV7-9,TGTGCGCAGCAACAGGAACGGGACACTGAAGCTTTCTTT,CAQQQERDTEAFF
NA,TRBJ2-1,TRBD2,TRBV5-4,TGTGCCAGCAGCTCGGGGGGTGAGCAGTTCTTC,CASSSGGEQFF
NA,TRBJ2-2,TRBD1,TRBV6-6,TGTGCCAGCAGCGACAGGGTGGCCACCGGGGAGCTGTTTTTT,CASSDRVATGELFF
NA,TRBJ2-6,TRBD2,TRBV2,TGTGCCAGCAGTTCGACTAGCGGGGGGGGAGGGCCTGGGGCCAACGTCCTGACTTTC,CASSSTSGGGGPGANVLTF
once,TRBJ1-1,NA,TRBV19,TGTGCAGCTCAGGGTCGGGGGTACAGTGAAGCTTTCTTT,CAAQGRGYSEAFF
NA,TRBJ2-7,NA,TRBV12-5,TGTGCTAGTGGGTCGGGACTTTCGAGTCCCTACGAGCAGTACTTC,CASGSGLSSPYEQYF
NA,TRBJ1-1,NA,TRBV30,TGTGCCTGGACCGGGACACCGAACACTGAAGCTTTCTTT,CAWTGTPNTEAFF
once,TRBJ1-5,NA,TRBV7-9,TGTGCCAGCAGCTCCACGGAGGGCGGCAATCAGCCCCAGCATTTT,CASSSTEGGNQPQHF
NA,TRBJ2-1,NA,TRBV7-3,TGTGCCAGCAGCCCCGTGGGGGGTGAGCAGTTCTTC,CASSPVGGEQFF
few,TRBJ1-1,NA,TRBV27,TGTGCCAGCAGTTTCGGGGGGTTGAACACTGAAGCTTTCTTT,CASSFGGLNTEAFF
NA,TRBJ1-5,NA,TRBV19,TGTGCCAGTAAAACAGTTGATCAGCCCCAGCATTTT,CASKTVDQPQHF
NA,TRBJ2-5,TRBD2,TRBV14,TGTGCCAGCAGCGATAGCGGGAGGGCGGAGACCCAGTACTTC,CASSDSGRAETQYF
once,TRBJ2-3,TRBD2,TRBV11-3,TGTGCCAGCAGCTTAGGGGCACTAGCGACCACAGATACGCAGTATTTT,CASSLGALATTDTQYF
NA,TRBJ2-1,NA,TRBV6-1,TGTGCCAGCAGTGAAGTGAGGGCCTTGAACAATGAGCAGTTCTTC,CASSEVRALNNEQFF
once,TRBJ1-5,NA,TRBV19,TGTGCCAGTAGTAACCCCTTAAATCGGCAGCCCCAGCATTTT,CASSNPLNRQPQHF
NA,TRBJ2-5,NA,TRBV7-9,TGTGCCAGCAGCTTAGGGCCGTCCAGGGAGACCCAGTACTTC,CASSLGPSRETQYF
NA,TRBJ2-3,TRBD1,TRBV9,TGTGCCAGCAGCCTAGACTTTGGGGTGGGGGACAGGCCCATTTTT,CASSLDFGVGDRPIF
NA,TRBJ2-7,TRBD1,TRBV5-4,TGTGCCAGCGGACAGGGAGGCGACGAGCAGTACTTC,CASGQGGDEQYF
NA,TRBJ2-7,TRBD1,TRBV5-1,TGCGCCACCGCTTCCGGGACAGGGTCCTACGAGCAGTACTTC,CATASGTGSYEQYF
NA,TRBJ1-6,NA,TRBV18,TGTGCCAGCTCACCAGTCAGGGTCTCATCCCCCCTCCACTTT,CASSPVRVSSPLHF